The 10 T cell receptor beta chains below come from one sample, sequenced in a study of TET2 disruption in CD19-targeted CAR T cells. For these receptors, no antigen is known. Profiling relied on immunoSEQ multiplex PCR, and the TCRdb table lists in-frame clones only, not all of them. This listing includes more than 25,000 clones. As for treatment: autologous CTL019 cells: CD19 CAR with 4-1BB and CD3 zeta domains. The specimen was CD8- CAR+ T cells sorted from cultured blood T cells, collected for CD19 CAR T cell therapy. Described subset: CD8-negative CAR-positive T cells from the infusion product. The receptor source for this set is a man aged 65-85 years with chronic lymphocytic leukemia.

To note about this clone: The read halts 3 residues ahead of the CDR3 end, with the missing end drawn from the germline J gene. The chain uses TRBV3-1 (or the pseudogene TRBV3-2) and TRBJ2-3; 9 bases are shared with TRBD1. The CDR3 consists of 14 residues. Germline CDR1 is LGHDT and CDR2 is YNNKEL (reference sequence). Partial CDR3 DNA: TGTGCCAGCAGCTACCTCCGGGACAGGGCGTCG. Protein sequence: CASSYLRDRAS. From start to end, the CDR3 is CASSYLRDRASQYF.

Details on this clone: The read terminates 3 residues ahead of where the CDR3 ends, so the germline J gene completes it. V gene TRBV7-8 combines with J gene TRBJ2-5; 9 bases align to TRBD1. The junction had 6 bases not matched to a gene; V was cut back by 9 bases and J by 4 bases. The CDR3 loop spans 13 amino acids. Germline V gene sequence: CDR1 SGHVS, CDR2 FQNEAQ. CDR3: CASGTGGVETQYF. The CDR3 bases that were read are TGTGCCAGTGGAACAGGGGGCGTAGAGACC.

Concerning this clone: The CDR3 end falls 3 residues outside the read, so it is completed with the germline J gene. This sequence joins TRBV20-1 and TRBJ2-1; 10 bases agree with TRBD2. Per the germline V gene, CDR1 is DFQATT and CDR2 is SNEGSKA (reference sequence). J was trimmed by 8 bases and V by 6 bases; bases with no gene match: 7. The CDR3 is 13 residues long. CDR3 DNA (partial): TGCAGTGCGCGACTAGCGGGCCTGGATGAG. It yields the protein CSARLAGLDE. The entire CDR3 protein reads CSARLAGLDEQFF.

CDR3 bases read: TGTGCCAGCATCCGGGGTAAGATAGGCTATGGT. Translation: CASIRGKIGYG. The whole CDR3 protein reads CASIRGKIGYGQYF. The J gene is TRBJ2-4, the V gene TRBV2, with a weak D call TRBD2 (5 bases). Read data end 3 residues before the CDR3 end; the end is taken from the germline J gene. Germline CDR1 is SNHLY and CDR2 is FYNNEI. CDR3 length: 14 residues.

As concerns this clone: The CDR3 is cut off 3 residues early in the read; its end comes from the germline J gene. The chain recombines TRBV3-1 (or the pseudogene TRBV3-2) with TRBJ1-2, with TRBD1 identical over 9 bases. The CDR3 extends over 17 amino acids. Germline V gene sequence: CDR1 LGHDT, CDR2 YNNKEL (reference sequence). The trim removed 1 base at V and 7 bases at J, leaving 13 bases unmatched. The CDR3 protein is CASSQGTGGSLGGGYTF. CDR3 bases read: TGTGCCAGCAGCCAAGGCACAGGGGGCAGTTTAGGGGGTGGC.

The CDR3: CASSPVSGAGTDTQYF. The sequenced CDR3 bases are TGTGCCAGCTCCCCCGTTAGCGGGGCCGGCACAGATACG. The genes are TRBV18 and TRBJ2-3, with TRBD2 matching over 8 bases. The read comes to an end 3 residues before the CDR3 does, leaving the germline J gene to fill in the end. Germline trimming cut 6 bases from V and 1 base from J; bases unmatched to any gene: 9. CDR1 and CDR2 (germline): KGHSH, LQKENI. This CDR3 spans 16 amino acids.

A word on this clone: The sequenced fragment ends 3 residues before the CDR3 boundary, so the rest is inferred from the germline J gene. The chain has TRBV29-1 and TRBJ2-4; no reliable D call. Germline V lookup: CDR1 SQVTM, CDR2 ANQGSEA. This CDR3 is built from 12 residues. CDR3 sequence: CSVYYEGYGQYF. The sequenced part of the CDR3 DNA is TGCAGCGTGTACTATGAAGGCTATGGT.

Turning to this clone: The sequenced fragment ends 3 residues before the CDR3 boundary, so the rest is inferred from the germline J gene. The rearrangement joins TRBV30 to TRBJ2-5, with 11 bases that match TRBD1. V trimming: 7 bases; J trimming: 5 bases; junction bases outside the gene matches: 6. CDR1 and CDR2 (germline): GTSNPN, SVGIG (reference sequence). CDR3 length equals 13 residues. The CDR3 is CAYGQGAWETQYF. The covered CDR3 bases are TGTGCCTATGGACAGGGGGCATGGGAGACC. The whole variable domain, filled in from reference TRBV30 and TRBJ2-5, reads SQTIHQWPATLVQPVGSPLSLECTVEGTSNPNLYWYRQAAGRGLQLLFYSVGIGQISSEVPQNLSASRPQDRQFILSSKKLLLSDSGFYLCAYGQGAWETQYFGPGTRLLVL.

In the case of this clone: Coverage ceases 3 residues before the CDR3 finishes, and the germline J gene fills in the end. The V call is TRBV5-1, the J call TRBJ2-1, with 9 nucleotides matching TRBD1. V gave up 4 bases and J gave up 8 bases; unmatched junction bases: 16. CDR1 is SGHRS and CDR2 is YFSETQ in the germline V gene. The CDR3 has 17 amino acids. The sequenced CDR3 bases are TGCGCCAGCAGCGCGGAACTAGACAGGGGGTCCGGTGATGAG. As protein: CASSAELDRGSGDE. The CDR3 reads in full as CASSAELDRGSGDEQFF.

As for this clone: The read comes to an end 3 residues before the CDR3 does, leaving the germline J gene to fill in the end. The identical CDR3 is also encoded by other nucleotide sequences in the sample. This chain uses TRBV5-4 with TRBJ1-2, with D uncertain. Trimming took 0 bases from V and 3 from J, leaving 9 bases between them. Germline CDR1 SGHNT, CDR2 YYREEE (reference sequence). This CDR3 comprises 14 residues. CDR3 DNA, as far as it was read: TGTGCCAGCAGCTTGGTCGGCAGCGACTATGGC. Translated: CASSLVGSDYG. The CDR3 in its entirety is CASSLVGSDYGYTF.